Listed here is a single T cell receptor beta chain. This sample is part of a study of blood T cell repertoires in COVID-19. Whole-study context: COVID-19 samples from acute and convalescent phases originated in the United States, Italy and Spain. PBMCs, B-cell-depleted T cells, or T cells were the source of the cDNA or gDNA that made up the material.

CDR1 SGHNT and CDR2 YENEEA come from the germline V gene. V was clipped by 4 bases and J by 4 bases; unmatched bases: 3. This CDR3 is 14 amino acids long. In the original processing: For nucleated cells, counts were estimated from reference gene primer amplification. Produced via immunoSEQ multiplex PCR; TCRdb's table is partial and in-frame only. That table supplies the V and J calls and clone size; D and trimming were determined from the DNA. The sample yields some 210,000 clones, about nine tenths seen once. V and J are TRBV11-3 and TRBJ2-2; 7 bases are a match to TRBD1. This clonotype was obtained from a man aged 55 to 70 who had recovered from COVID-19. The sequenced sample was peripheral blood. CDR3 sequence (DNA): TGTGCCAGCAGCTCGGGACAGACCACCGGGGAGCTGTTTTTT. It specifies CASSSGQTTGELFF.